What follows describes a single T cell receptor (beta chain). These data belong to a study of blood T cell repertoires in COVID-19. Germline CDR1 SGDLS, CDR2 YYNGEE. The CDR3 has 18 residues. The ends were cut back, 0 bases at V and 0 bases at J, with 18 bases in the middle. Method: immunoSEQ multiplex PCR; TCRdb's copy keeps in-frame clones and lacks some. Of fewer than 150,000 clones in the sample, about four fifths were seen once. Sequencing used peripheral blood. This TCR was sampled from a human donor in a cohort sampled during active COVID-19. The J gene is TRBJ1-1, the V gene TRBV9; the D gene is possibly TRBD1 (5 bases). CDR3 in DNA: TGTGCCAGCAGCGTAGCCCCGGCAGGGAATCGGTTGAACACTGAAGCTTTCTTT. Translated, it gives CASSVAPAGNRLNTEAFF.